This TCR beta chain was observed in a study of somatic mutations in cytotoxic T cells in rheumatoid arthritis. Study results and caveats: Clonality of CD8+ T cells, which was compared between rheumatoid arthritis patients and age-matched healthy controls, did not differ significantly.

Sequenced by immunoSEQ multiplex PCR; TCRdb stores in-frame clones only, minus some. Among 15,000 to 20,000 clones, 81% were seen once, and the ten largest hold over 12%. This clone was recorded a few times. Its antigen remains unidentified. V dropped 0 bases and J dropped 6 bases, with 12 bases sitting between them. Germline V gene lookup returns CDR1 MGHRA and CDR2 YSYEKL. The CDR3 length is 15 residues. The V and J genes are TRBV4-1 and TRBJ1-5; possibly TRBD1 for D (5 bases). Specimen: CD8+ T cells sorted from blood. The TCR originated in an adult with rheumatoid arthritis. The CDR3, as DNA: TGCGCCAGCAGCCAAGATCTAGGGGCTGGTCAGCCCCAGCATTTT. Translation: CASSQDLGAGQPQHF.